This passage covers 17 T cell receptor beta chains from one sample sequenced in a study of CD8+ T cells in alopecia areata (dated by TCRdb to the late 2010s). The library was obtained by the immunoSEQ multiplex PCR assay. RNA was extracted from all samples and reverse transcribed into cDNA as template for TCR sequencing. As stored in TCRdb, this immuneACCESS dataset retains in-frame rearrangements with V and J assigned. A fraction of the clones does not appear; measured against another copy, unresolved V genes explain less than half of the discrepancy, and the remainder lacks a known reason. In this sample the table shows around 120,000 clones, 47% of which occur a single time. 10% to 13% of the sample is held by the ten biggest clonotypes. The sample was NKG2D-low CD8+ T cells sorted from blood. The cell subset or site label corresponds to: sorted CD8+ NKG2D-low blood T cells. These receptors were obtained from a human donor with alopecia areata.

This clone was seen a few times. This sequence joins TRBV28 and TRBJ2-1; 11 bases are a match to TRBD2. The V gene end was trimmed by 4 bases and the J gene end by 6 bases; junction bases not matched to a gene: 5. The CDR3 has 15 residues. Germline V gives CDR1 MDHEN, CDR2 SYDVKM. The CDR3 sequence: CASSWVAGGPNEQFF. CDR3 bases: TGTGCCAGCAGTTGGGTAGCGGGAGGGCCCAATGAGCAGTTCTTC.

Worth noting for this clone: Distinct nucleotide sequences in the sample also encode this CDR3. The genes are TRBV5-6 and TRBJ2-7, with D perhaps TRBD1 (6 bases). Per the germline V gene, CDR1 is SGHDT and CDR2 is YYEEEE. The CDR3 has 14 residues. Deletions cut 4 bases from V and 0 bases from J, with 11 bases between. DNA of the CDR3: TGTGCCAGCAGCCTAGGACAGAGCTCCTACGAGCAGTACTTC. Its translation is CASSLGQSSYEQYF.

The genes are TRBV7-2 and TRBJ2-5; a possible D gene is TRBD2 (6 bases). There are 16 residues in the CDR3. CDR1 and CDR2 from the germline V gene are SGHTA and FQGNSA. V lost 2 bases to trimming and J lost 0 bases, with 13 bases between them. Here the CDR3 DNA reads TGTGCCAGCAGCTTACCGGGACTGGAAAACCAAGAGACCCAGTACTTC. Translation: CASSLPGLENQETQYF.

The V call is TRBV5-4, the J call TRBJ1-1, with 9 bases aligning to TRBD1. Trimming at V came to 4 bases and at J to 5 bases, leaving 3 bases not matched to a gene. Germline V CDR1 and CDR2: SGHNT, YYREEE (reference sequence). The CDR3 runs 13 residues. In DNA, the CDR3 is TGTGCCAGCAGCCACAGGGGGCGTACTGAAGCTTTCTTT. This encodes CASSHRGRTEAFF.

Only a few counts were recorded for this clone. The chain couples TRBV29-1 to TRBJ2-1, with D perhaps matching TRBD2 (5 bases). Germline assignment: CDR1 SQVTM and CDR2 ANQGSEA. V was pared by 3 bases and J by 6 bases, with 12 bases between. CDR3 length: 13 residues. The CDR3 loop reads CSVDGRGSNEQFF. CDR3 coding DNA: TGCAGCGTTGATGGGAGAGGCTCCAATGAGCAGTTCTTC.

This clone has just a few counts. The J gene is TRBJ1-1, the V gene TRBV27; the D is unclear. Trimming took 4 bases from V and 0 from J, leaving 9 bases between them. Germline CDR1 reads MNHEY; CDR2 reads SMNVEV (reference sequence). CDR3 length: 14 amino acids. The CDR3 nucleotides read TGTGCCAGCAGTTCCGGACGCCTGAACACTGAAGCTTTCTTT. It yields the protein CASSSGRLNTEAFF.

The chain carries TRBV29-1 and TRBJ2-5; no firm D call. Germline assignment: CDR1 SQVTM and CDR2 ANQGSEA. CDR3 length: 13 amino acids. V shed 2 bases and J shed 0 bases, with 7 bases lying between them. This CDR3 is CSVESDHQETQYF. In DNA, the CDR3 is TGCAGCGTTGAATCGGATCACCAAGAGACCCAGTACTTC.

This clone appeared a few times. The genes are TRBV2 and TRBJ2-1; D might be TRBD2 (5 bases). Trimming removed 6 bases from V and 0 bases from J, with 12 bases in between. Germline V CDR1 and CDR2: SNHLY, FYNNEI. The CDR3 loop spans 15 amino acids. The CDR3, as DNA: TGTGCCAGCAGACCGGACTCTGGCTCCTACAATGAGCAGTTCTTC. Translating it yields CASRPDSGSYNEQFF.

Here the CDR3 reads CASSPRWGAREQFF. In DNA, the CDR3 is TGTGCCAGCAGCCCCCGGTGGGGGGCCCGTGAGCAGTTCTTC. The chain is built from TRBV9 and TRBJ2-1; D tentatively reads TRBD1 or TRBD2 (6 bases each). Trimming took 4 bases from V and 9 from J, leaving 17 bases between them. The CDR3 spans 14 residues. Germline lookup yields CDR1 SGDLS and CDR2 YYNGEE.

Many counts were recorded for this clone. The chain employs TRBV7-3 and TRBJ2-7, with 8 nucleotides matching TRBD1. The V gene's germline CDR1 is SGHTA and CDR2 FQGTGA. CDR3 length equals 13 residues. The trim removed 3 bases at V and 7 bases at J, leaving 5 bases unmatched. CDR3 amino acids: CASSLGQALEQYF. CDR3 nucleotide sequence: TGTGCCAGCAGCTTGGGACAGGCGTTGGAGCAGTACTTC. Using reference TRBV7-3 and TRBJ2-7 for the parts outside the CDR3, the full variable domain is GAGVSQTPSNKVTEKGKYVELRCDPISGHTALYWYRQSLGQGPEFLIYFQGTGAADDSGLPNDRFFAVRPEGSVSTLKIQRTERGDSAVYLCASSLGQALEQYFGPGTRLTVT.

The chain combines TRBV5-1 with TRBJ2-3, with 13 nucleotides matching TRBD2. CDR3 size: 17 residues. Germline-derived CDR1 and CDR2 are SGHRS and YFSETQ. V shed 0 bases, J shed 6 bases, and the junction held 7 bases outside the gene matches. In DNA, the CDR3 is TGCGCCAGCAGCTTGGAGGGACTAGCGGGACCCTACGATACGCAGTATTTT. As protein: CASSLEGLAGPYDTQYF.

This chain links TRBV27 with TRBJ2-1; D is unclear. Germline CDR1 MNHEY, CDR2 SMNVEV (reference sequence). This CDR3 is 11 amino acids long. The ends were cut back, 5 bases at V and 7 bases at J, with 6 bases in the middle. The CDR3 region has the DNA TGTGCCAGCAGTCACGTTAATGAGCAGTTCTTC. It specifies CASSHVNEQFF.

The genes are TRBV29-1 and TRBJ2-5; a possible D gene is TRBD2 (5 bases). Trimming removed 4 bases at V and 4 bases at J, with 13 bases between. The CDR3 covers 13 residues. The germline V gene has CDR1 SQVTM and CDR2 ANQGSEA. The CDR3 nucleotides read TGCAGCGTTGTAGGACTGAGAGGAGAGACCCAGTACTTC. It translates to CSVVGLRGETQYF.

Points on this clone: Other DNA variants within this sample encode the same CDR3. CDR3 in amino acids: CASSLGRQETQYF. CDR3 coding DNA: TGTGCCAGCAGTTTAGGTCGGCAAGAGACCCAGTACTTC. The chain couples TRBV27 to TRBJ2-5; D remains ambiguous. V was pared by 2 bases and J by 2 bases, with 6 bases between. The CDR3 is made up of 13 amino acids. Germline V gene sequence: CDR1 MNHEY, CDR2 SMNVEV (reference sequence).

This clone occurred a few times. Written as DNA, the CDR3 is TGCAGCGTCGAACTAGCGGGAGGCACAGATACGCAGTATTTT. It encodes CSVELAGGTDTQYF. The J gene is TRBJ2-3, the V gene TRBV29-1, with 11 nucleotides matching TRBD2. Germline V gene data show CDR1 as SQVTM and CDR2 as ANQGSEA. The junction had 3 bases not matched to a gene; V was cut back by 6 bases and J by 1 base. CDR3 length: 14 residues.

A few counts support this clone. The rearrangement uses TRBV28 and TRBJ2-1; 11 bases line up with TRBD2. This CDR3 comprises 14 residues. CDR1 is MDHEN and CDR2 is SYDVKM in the germline V gene. Trimming cost V 3 bases and J 9 bases; bases outside gene matches: 4. The chain's CDR3 is CASSFSLAGGEQFF. Written as DNA, the CDR3 is TGTGCCAGCAGTTTTTCGCTAGCGGGAGGTGAGCAGTTCTTC.

V usage is TRBV30 and J usage is TRBJ2-5; maybe TRBD2 (7 bases). V lost 4 bases, J lost 1 base, and 16 bases lay in between. This CDR3 has 15 residues. Germline lookup yields CDR1 GTSNPN and CDR2 SVGIG (reference sequence). The CDR3 coding sequence is TGTGCCTGGAATCGGGGGGCAGAGTTCCAAGAGACCCAGTACTTC. It translates to CAWNRGAEFQETQYF.